Described below is a single TCR beta chain sequence and its context. CDR1 and CDR2 (germline): MNHEY, SMNVEV (reference sequence). The CDR3 length is 15 residues. With 5 bases clipped from V and 8 bases from J, the junction kept 4 bases outside the gene matches. The source of the sample is a study of blood T cell repertoires in COVID-19. Across the study: Samples taken during acute and convalescent COVID-19 were collected in the United States, Italy and Spain.

In the original workflow: Using reference gene primer amplification, nucleated cell counts were estimated. Sequencing was performed with immunoSEQ multiplex PCR; in TCRdb, only in-frame clones are kept and a portion is missing. The D gene and trimming were derived from the DNA, and the V and J assignments and clone size from that table. The table lists approximately 270,000 clones, approximately 86% of them singletons. The gene calls are TRBV27 and TRBJ2-2, with 14 bases aligning to TRBD2. This receptor was taken from a middle-aged man with active or convalescent COVID-19. Sequencing was done on a sample of peripheral blood. CDR3: CASSPGLAGVGELFF. The CDR3 region has the DNA TGTGCCAGCAGTCCGGGACTAGCGGGAGTAGGGGAGCTGTTTTTT.